Described below is a single T cell receptor (beta chain) sequence and its context. The antigen is not known. This entry comes from a study of cytomegalovirus exposure and HLA in healthy donors. General study findings and limits: Accurate HLA-A and HLA-B prediction from TCR beta sequences was reported for most subjects.

This CDR3 has 14 residues. Germline loops: CDR1 MNHEY, CDR2 SMNVEV (reference sequence). The V gene lost 6 bases and the J gene lost 3 bases, with 12 bases spanning the gap. It was with 60 Vbeta and 13 Jbeta primers that the PCR ran. Repertoires were generated with immunoSEQ multiplex PCR, while TCRdb's copy carries only in-frame clones and drops some. The sample has more than 85,000 clones, roughly 86% seen once. This chain uses TRBV27 with TRBJ1-5; D is unresolved. The sample was PBMCs. The sequence was collected from a man aged 35 to 55 in good health and CMV-seronegative. The CDR3 sequence: CASSSGWDNQPQHF. Written as DNA, the CDR3 is TGTGCCAGCAGCTCGGGGTGGGACAATCAGCCCCAGCATTTT.